Following are 12 T cell receptor beta chains from one sample sequenced in a study of beta chain features in type 1 diabetes. Isolated RNA was reverse transcribed in full, so expressed TCRB transcripts were sequenced. Data came from immunoSEQ multiplex PCR; TCRdb stores just in-frame clones and leaves some out. Of about 620,000 clones listed, 15% were seen once; the top ten hold 0.093%. The sequencing sample was made of naive CD4+ T cells from blood. Source of these receptors: a man aged 18 to 30 in good health.

The chain is built from TRBV19 and TRBJ1-1, with D maybe TRBD1 (6 bases). The germline CDR1 and CDR2 sequences are LNHDA and SQIVND (reference sequence). Trimming pared 2 bases from V and 8 bases from J, leaving 15 bases between. There are 14 residues in the CDR3. The CDR3 loop reads CASSIQQGTKEAFF. CDR3 coding DNA: TGTGCCAGTAGTATACAGCAGGGGACGAAGGAAGCTTTCTTT. Full variable domain (rest looked up from reference TRBV19 and TRBJ1-1): DGGITQSPKYLFRKEGQNVTLSCEQNLNHDAMYWYRQDPGQGLRLIYYSQIVNDFQKGDIAEGYSVSREKKESFPLTVTSAQKNPTAFYLCASSIQQGTKEAFFGQGTRLTVV.

The chain joins TRBV4-1 to TRBJ2-1; 8 bases are shared with TRBD2. This CDR3 region has 16 residues. Looked up from germline, CDR1 is MGHRA and CDR2 is YSYEKL. The J segment lost 2 bases and the V segment lost 4 bases, leaving 7 bases of the junction unmatched. CDR3 nucleotides: TGCGCCAGCAGCCCCGGACTAGCCCGGACCTACAATGAGCAGTTCTTC. As protein: CASSPGLARTYNEQFF.

The sample holds a few counts of this clone. Other nucleotide sequences from this sample produce the same CDR3. The rearrangement uses TRBV30 and TRBJ1-2; D may be TRBD1 (5 bases). Germline CDR1 GTSNPN, CDR2 SVGIG (reference sequence). Trimming took 0 bases from V and 2 from J, leaving 10 bases between them. The CDR3 extends over 14 amino acids. CDR3 nucleotides: TGTGCCTGGAGTGTGGGACGCGCCAACTATGGCTACACCTTC. Its protein product is CAWSVGRANYGYTF.

The chain carries TRBV9 and TRBJ2-7; TRBD2 agrees at 9 bases. There are 15 residues in the CDR3. V shed 0 bases, J shed 5 bases, and the junction held 6 bases outside the gene matches. Per germline, CDR1 SGDLS and CDR2 YYNGEE. This chain's CDR3 is CASSVAKGLADEQYF. CDR3 sequence (DNA): TGTGCCAGCAGCGTAGCCAAGGGACTAGCTGACGAGCAGTACTTC. The complete variable domain, with remaining parts taken from reference TRBV9 and TRBJ2-7, reads DSGVTQTPKHLITATGQRVTLRCSPRSGDLSVYWYQQSLDQGLQFLIQYYNGEERAKGNILERFSAQQFPDLHSELNLSSLELGDSALYFCASSVAKGLADEQYFGPGTRLTVT.

The genes are TRBV5-4 and TRBJ1-2; 7 nucleotides align to TRBD1. This CDR3 spans 14 amino acids. CDR1 and CDR2 (germline): SGHNT, YYREEE (reference sequence). With 1 base clipped from V and 5 bases from J, the junction kept 5 bases outside the gene matches. The CDR3 loop is CASSLNSGQYGYTF. In DNA, the CDR3 is TGTGCCAGCAGCTTGAACTCGGGACAGTATGGCTACACCTTC.

The rearrangement links TRBV6-5 to TRBJ2-2; 10 bases are a match to TRBD2. The germline V gene has CDR1 MNHEY and CDR2 SVGAGI. J gave up 6 bases and V 6 bases, and 4 bases lay outside the gene matches. The CDR3 sequence is 14 residues long. CDR3 DNA sequence: TGTGCCAGCAGAGCTAGCGGGAGATCCGGGGAGCTGTTTTTT. This encodes CASRASGRSGELFF.

The rearrangement uses TRBV30 and TRBJ1-1; D is unresolved. The germline V and J ends were trimmed by 3 bases and 0 bases, with 11 bases remaining between them. The CDR3 has 14 amino acids. Germline CDR1 GTSNPN, CDR2 SVGIG (reference sequence). The CDR3 region is CAWSVGFMNTEAFF. CDR3 DNA sequence: TGTGCCTGGAGCGTTGGTTTCATGAACACTGAAGCTTTCTTT.

J is TRBJ2-5 and V is TRBV7-3; D gene ambiguous. Germline V gene lookup returns CDR1 SGHTA and CDR2 FQGTGA. CDR3 size: 18 residues. V dropped 1 base and J dropped 5 bases, with 23 bases sitting between them. In DNA, the CDR3 is TGTGCCAGCAGCTTAAGAGGTATAAACCTCGGAAAACCGGAGACCCAGTACTTC. It yields the protein CASSLRGINLGKPETQYF.

A few counts support this clone. The chain recombines TRBV15 with TRBJ2-1; D is uncertain. V dropped 3 bases and J dropped 7 bases, with 10 bases sitting between them. There are 13 residues in the CDR3. Per germline, CDR1 LNHNV and CDR2 YYDKDF (reference sequence). The CDR3 DNA follows: TGTGCCACCAGCAGCCACCCGGGTAATGAGCAGTTCTTC. Translation gives CATSSHPGNEQFF.

The chain has TRBV9 and TRBJ2-2; TRBD2 is a possible D gene (5 bases). V gave up 0 bases and J gave up 4 bases, with 10 bases separating them. CDR3 length: 15 residues. The germline V gene encodes CDR1 SGDLS and CDR2 YYNGEE. The CDR3 DNA follows: TGTGCCAGCAGCGTAGGGACTGTTCCCACCGGGGAGCTGTTTTTT. Translation gives CASSVGTVPTGELFF.

This clone occurred a few times. V is TRBV9 and J is TRBJ2-1, with 10 bases that match TRBD1. After removal of 7 bases from V and 4 bases from J, the junction contained 2 bases not matched to a gene. Germline assignment: CDR1 SGDLS and CDR2 YYNGEE. CDR3 length equals 13 residues. The CDR3 spells CASGTGAYNEQFF. Written as DNA, the CDR3 is TGTGCCAGCGGGACAGGGGCTTACAATGAGCAGTTCTTC.

Only a few counts were recorded for this clone. The chain couples TRBV4-2 to TRBJ1-2; D call uncertain. The CDR3 is 15 amino acids. Germline CDR1 LGHNA, CDR2 YNFKEQ. The V end was cut by 5 bases, the J end by 7 bases, with 20 bases between. The DNA for the CDR3 is TGTGCCAGCAGCGCCTTCATAACAAAGGGCGGTGGCTACACCTTC. This gives the protein CASSAFITKGGGYTF.